A single sample gave rise to the 27 T cell receptor beta chains below, sequenced in a study of blood T cell repertoires in COVID-19. TCRdb keeps only in-frame clones here, not all; method: immunoSEQ multiplex PCR. The sample shows roughly 200,000 clones, more than 75% of them seen only once. What was sequenced was peripheral blood. All receptors come from a man aged 80 or over with acute or convalescent COVID-19.

The chain couples TRBV19 to TRBJ2-7, with TRBD1 matching over 8 bases. Germline V gene data show CDR1 as LNHDA and CDR2 as SQIVND (reference sequence). Trimming cost V 5 bases and J 6 bases; bases outside gene matches: 9. The CDR3 extends over 14 amino acids. CDR3 DNA sequence: TGTGCCAGTAGTTTCGACAGGGGTCGGTCCGAGCAGTACTTC. It translates to CASSFDRGRSEQYF.

J is TRBJ2-7 and V is TRBV7-8; TRBD2 matches at 13 bases. CDR1 is SGHVS, CDR2 FQNEAQ, per germline. The CDR3 is made up of 17 amino acids. The junction had 5 bases not matched to a gene; V was cut back by 2 bases and J by 1 base. The CDR3 reads CASSLQRTSGSSYEQYF. The CDR3 DNA reads as TGTGCCAGCAGCTTACAGAGGACTAGCGGGAGTTCCTACGAGCAGTACTTC.

The chain is built from TRBV29-1 and TRBJ1-5; no definite D call. V lost 6 bases and J 3 bases, leaving 12 bases between the germline ends. Germline-derived CDR1 and CDR2 are SQVTM and ANQGSEA. The CDR3 spans 13 residues. CDR3 residues: CSVPGDTNQPQHF. CDR3 DNA: TGCAGCGTCCCCGGGGATACCAATCAGCCCCAGCATTTT.

The chain joins TRBV7-9 to TRBJ2-4; the D gene is possibly TRBD2 (6 bases). Germline V gene sequence: CDR1 SEHNR, CDR2 FQNEAQ (reference sequence). V was cut by 1 base and J by 2 bases, with 21 bases left in between. CDR3 length equals 19 residues. This chain's CDR3 is CASSLDLGWGGVSKNIQYF. CDR3 DNA: TGTGCCAGCAGCTTAGATTTGGGTTGGGGAGGCGTATCCAAAAACATTCAGTACTTC. The full variable domain, its missing parts supplied by reference TRBV7-9 and TRBJ2-4, is DTGVSQNPRHKITKRGQNVTFRCDPISEHNRLYWYRQTLGQGPEFLTYFQNEAQLEKSRLLSDRFSAERPKGSFSTLEIQRTEQGDSAMYLCASSLDLGWGGVSKNIQYFGAGTRLSVL.

This clone came up a few times. The chain carries TRBV3-1 (or the pseudogene TRBV3-2) and TRBJ1-1; possible D gene TRBD1, 6 bases. In germline, CDR1 is LGHDT, CDR2 YNNKEL (reference sequence). V gave up 1 base and J gave up 4 bases, with 16 bases separating them. This CDR3 has 16 amino acids. The CDR3 sequence is CASSQAQGILGTEAFF. CDR3 coding DNA: TGTGCCAGCAGCCAAGCACAGGGAATTTTAGGCACTGAAGCTTTCTTT.

The rearrangement links TRBV6-5 to TRBJ2-2; 7 bases map to TRBD2. V trimming: 3 bases; J trimming: 4 bases; junction bases outside the gene matches: 5. CDR1 is MNHEY, CDR2 SVGAGI, per germline. The CDR3 runs to 15 residues. DNA for the CDR3: TGTGCCAGCAGTTATGGGGGGAGGGGCACCGGGGAGCTGTTTTTT. Protein sequence: CASSYGGRGTGELFF.

CDR3 protein: CASSLGWTGVNTEAFF. The CDR3 region has the DNA TGTGCCAGCAGCTTAGGATGGACAGGGGTGAACACTGAAGCTTTCTTT. The chain uses TRBV7-2 and TRBJ1-1, with 9 bases aligning to TRBD1. Trimming cost V 1 base and J 0 bases; bases outside gene matches: 3. The germline gives CDR1 SGHTA, CDR2 FQGNSA. The CDR3 totals 16 residues.

The chain couples TRBV15 to TRBJ2-3; the match to TRBD2 covers 9 bases. J was trimmed by 2 bases and V by 2 bases; bases with no gene match: 5. The CDR3 spans 16 residues. From germline, CDR1 is LNHNV and CDR2 YYDKDF (reference sequence). Written as DNA, the CDR3 is TGTGCCACCAGCAGACAAGGACTAGCGTACACAGATACGCAGTATTTT. Translating it yields CATSRQGLAYTDTQYF. The full variable domain, with the rest looked up from reference TRBV15 and TRBJ2-3, is DAMVIQNPRYQVTQFGKPVTLSCSQTLNHNVMYWYQQKSSQAPKLLFHYYDKDFNNEADTPDNFQSRRPNTSFCFLDIRSPGLGDTAMYLCATSRQGLAYTDTQYFGPGTRLTVL.

This chain connects TRBV7-2 to TRBJ1-2; 8 bases match TRBD1. With 5 bases clipped from V and 0 bases from J, the junction kept 8 bases outside the gene matches. Germline assignment: CDR1 SGHTA and CDR2 FQGNSA. This CDR3 comprises 16 residues. The CDR3: CASSPGQGPTNYGYTF. The CDR3 nucleotides read TGTGCCAGCAGCCCCGGACAGGGACCCACTAACTATGGCTACACCTTC.

This chain uses TRBV6-1 with TRBJ2-1; D ambiguous. The V end was cut by 2 bases, the J end by 2 bases, with 16 bases between. This CDR3 is 17 amino acids long. CDR1 and CDR2 from the germline V gene are MNHNS and SASEGT. The CDR3 sequence is CASSEILETAAYNEQFF. In nucleotides, the CDR3 is TGTGCCAGCAGTGAAATTCTAGAGACTGCCGCCTACAATGAGCAGTTCTTC.

CDR3 nucleotides: TGTGCCAGCAGCTTAGTTGGGGGACAGGCGTACACCGGGGAGCTGTTTTTT. It codes for CASSLVGGQAYTGELFF. The V and J genes are TRBV7-2 and TRBJ2-2, with 8 positions matching TRBD1. This CDR3 spans 17 amino acids. V gave up 1 base and J gave up 3 bases; unmatched junction bases: 7. Germline assignment: CDR1 SGHTA and CDR2 FQGNSA. Complete variable domain (other parts from reference TRBV7-2 and TRBJ2-2): GAGVSQSPSNKVTEKGKDVELRCDPISGHTALYWYRQSLGQGLEFLIYFQGNSAPDKSGLPSDRFSAERTGGSVSTLTIQRTQQEDSAVYLCASSLVGGQAYTGELFFGEGSRLTVL.

V gene TRBV9 combines with J gene TRBJ1-1; 8 nucleotides align to TRBD1. CDR3 length: 15 amino acids. The ends lost 0 bases at V and 8 bases at J; junction bases unmatched: 9. The germline CDR1 and CDR2 sequences are SGDLS and YYNGEE. The CDR3 nucleotides are TGTGCCAGCAGCGTAGGACCCGACAGGGGATCAGAAGCTTTCTTT. Translation gives CASSVGPDRGSEAFF.

This chain connects TRBV11-2 to TRBJ2-7, with D maybe TRBD2 (6 bases). The V gene's germline CDR1 is SGHAT and CDR2 FQNNGV. This CDR3 has 14 residues. Deletions cut 5 bases from V and 4 bases from J, with 15 bases between. The CDR3 DNA reads as TGTGCCAGCAGCCCCCAGGGAGGAGGATACGAGCAGTACTTC. Its protein is CASSPQGGGYEQYF.

J is TRBJ2-7 and V is TRBV2; 9 bases are a match to TRBD1. The CDR3 loop spans 13 amino acids. V was clipped by 8 bases and J by 2 bases; unmatched bases: 4. In germline, CDR1 is SNHLY, CDR2 FYNNEI. The CDR3 nucleotides read TGTGCCAGCCTCCGGGACAGGGCCTACGAGCAGTACTTC. Its translation is CASLRDRAYEQYF.

CDR3 in amino acids: CAWSPTGLRGYTF. The CDR3 nucleotides are TGTGCCTGGAGTCCGACAGGGTTACGAGGCTACACCTTC. The chain is built from TRBV30 and TRBJ1-2, with 7 bases aligning to TRBD1. The germline CDR1 and CDR2 sequences are GTSNPN and SVGIG (reference sequence). V gave up 2 bases and J gave up 8 bases; unmatched junction bases: 8. This CDR3 spans 13 amino acids.

The chain carries TRBV7-3 and TRBJ2-2; D perhaps matches TRBD1 (6 bases). Trimming cost V 5 bases and J 15 bases, with 16 bases left between them. The CDR3 is 12 amino acids. The germline V gene has CDR1 SGHTA and CDR2 FQGTGA. CDR3 bases: TGTGCCAGCAGCAACCCTCCAGGGGCGATGTTTTTT. It translates to CASSNPPGAMFF. Complete variable domain (other parts from reference TRBV7-3 and TRBJ2-2): GAGVSQTPSNKVTEKGKYVELRCDPISGHTALYWYRQSLGQGPEFLIYFQGTGAADDSGLPNDRFFAVRPEGSVSTLKIQRTERGDSAVYLCASSNPPGAMFFGEGSRLTVL.

The V gene is TRBV6-5, the J gene TRBJ2-5; 7 bases align to TRBD1. The CDR3 length is 14 residues. V shed 4 bases and J 2 bases; nucleotides not matched to a gene: 4. Per the germline V gene, CDR1 is MNHEY and CDR2 is SVGAGI. CDR3 residues: CASSSHRGQETQYF. Here the CDR3 DNA reads TGTGCCAGCAGTTCACACAGGGGACAAGAGACCCAGTACTTC.

Here the CDR3 DNA reads TGTGCCAGCAGCTTGAGAGCCTCGAACAATGAAAAACTGTTTTTT. It is translated as CASSLRASNNEKLFF. V gene TRBV5-6 combines with J gene TRBJ1-4; D remains ambiguous. The CDR3 is 15 residues long. V lost 1 base to trimming and J lost 5 bases, with 12 bases between them. Germline CDR1 SGHDT, CDR2 YYEEEE.

V usage is TRBV27 and J usage is TRBJ2-1, with no clear D. V was trimmed by 0 bases and J by 9 bases, leaving 12 bases between them. The CDR3 has 14 residues. Germline V gives CDR1 MNHEY, CDR2 SMNVEV (reference sequence). CDR3 DNA: TGTGCCAGCAGTTTATCCTACTCTAGAGTTGAGCAGTTCTTC. Its translation is CASSLSYSRVEQFF.

This sequence joins TRBV24-1 and TRBJ2-5; 12 bases map to TRBD2. The trim removed 4 bases at V and 3 bases at J, leaving 8 bases unmatched. The CDR3 extends over 17 amino acids. Germline CDR1 reads KGHDR; CDR2 reads SFDVKD. The CDR3 nucleotides are TGTGCCACCAGTGAACTAGCGGGAGGCCTTGCAAAAGAGACCCAGTACTTC. Its protein is CATSELAGGLAKETQYF.

V is TRBV5-5 and J is TRBJ2-2, with 8 bases lining up with TRBD2. The CDR3 totals 16 residues. Germline trimming cut 4 bases from V and 4 bases from J; bases unmatched to any gene: 9. The V gene's germline CDR1 is SGHKS and CDR2 YYEKEE (reference sequence). In DNA form, the CDR3 reads TGTGCCAGCAGCGTTACTAGCGGCACTTCCACCGGGGAGCTGTTTTTT. It translates to CASSVTSGTSTGELFF.

DNA for the CDR3: TGCAGCGTCCACAGGGCCTCTGAAGCTTTCTTT. Translation gives CSVHRASEAFF. The chain is built from TRBV29-1 and TRBJ1-1; the D gene is possibly TRBD1 (6 bases). Deletions cut 6 bases from V and 6 bases from J, with 11 bases between. The CDR3 runs 11 residues. Germline CDR1 SQVTM, CDR2 ANQGSEA.

This chain uses TRBV5-4 with TRBJ1-1; no firm D call. Germline V gives CDR1 SGHNT, CDR2 YYREEE (reference sequence). This CDR3 is 13 amino acids long. With 1 base removed from V and 3 bases from J, the gap between germline ends came to 7 bases. CDR3 DNA: TGTGCCAGCAGCTTGTTACATTACACTGAAGCTTTCTTT. This translates into CASSLLHYTEAFF.

This clone was counted once. The chain recombines TRBV5-6 with TRBJ1-5; 9 bases line up with TRBD1. Looked up from germline, CDR1 is SGHDT and CDR2 is YYEEEE. The CDR3 has 14 amino acids. The V and J ends lost 4 bases and 4 bases, in that order; junction bases with no gene match: 3. The CDR3 loop is CASSRTGVNQPQHF. CDR3 sequence (DNA): TGTGCCAGCAGCCGGACAGGGGTAAATCAGCCCCAGCATTTT.

The rearrangement links TRBV21-1 to TRBJ2-7; TRBD2 reflects the table's D call only, with no check against the DNA. TRBV21-1 is a recognized pseudogene. This CDR3 region has 17 residues. Here the CDR3 DNA reads TGTGCCAGCAGCAAACAAGGCCTGGCGCGGGCGGGCTACGAGCAGTACGTC. Translated, it gives CASSKQGLARAGYEQYV.

This rearrangement joins TRBV19 to TRBJ1-4; possibly TRBD1 for D (5 bases). CDR1 and CDR2 from the germline V gene are LNHDA and SQIVND (reference sequence). V was pared by 3 bases and J by 8 bases, with 13 bases between. The CDR3 spans 14 residues. CDR3 protein: CASSIVQGGEKLFF. The DNA for the CDR3 is TGTGCCAGTAGTATCGTTCAGGGTGGCGAAAAACTGTTTTTT. The variable domain in full, with the rest retrieved from reference TRBV19 and TRBJ1-4, is DGGITQSPKYLFRKEGQNVTLSCEQNLNHDAMYWYRQDPGQGLRLIYYSQIVNDFQKGDIAEGYSVSREKKESFPLTVTSAQKNPTAFYLCASSIVQGGEKLFFGSGTQLSVL.

This chain connects TRBV7-9 to TRBJ2-2, with 11 bases that match TRBD2. With 4 bases clipped from V and 4 bases from J, the junction kept 2 bases outside the gene matches. Germline V gives CDR1 SEHNR, CDR2 FQNEAQ (reference sequence). The CDR3 is made up of 15 amino acids. The CDR3 loop is CASSSGLAGTGELFF. Here the CDR3 DNA reads TGTGCCAGCAGCTCTGGACTAGCGGGCACCGGGGAGCTGTTTTTT.